This T cell receptor (beta chain) was sequenced in a study of cytomegalovirus exposure and HLA in healthy donors. PCR involved 60 Vbeta and 13 Jbeta primers. Repertoires were generated with immunoSEQ multiplex PCR, while TCRdb's copy carries only in-frame clones and drops some. The repertoire includes over 100,000 clones, 65% to 80% of them detected once, and 4% to 5% sits in the top ten. The sample taken for sequencing was PBMCs. This clonotype originated in a male donor in good health and CMV-seropositive.

CDR3 DNA sequence: TGTGCCAGCCTCTGGCGGGGGACACAAGAGACCCAGTACTTC. Protein product: CASLWRGTQETQYF. The chain links TRBV13 to TRBJ2-5; weak D call: TRBD2 (7 bases). Germline V gives CDR1 PRHDT, CDR2 FYEKMQ (reference sequence). The length of the CDR3 is 14 residues. V was pared by 8 bases and J by 2 bases, with 15 bases between.